Shown below are 26 T cell receptor beta chains from a single sample sequenced in a study of T cell repertoires in cytomegalovirus infection. A single record per CDR3 protein comes from TCRdb applying MiXCR to the reads. This sample has about 240,000 distinct CDR3 sequences, with 6% to 8% found just once. Sequencing was carried out using PBMCs. The receptors shown here come from a human donor in good health (CMV status not recorded). Some clones in this sample may be carry-over from other donors' samples.

Worth noting for this clonotype: This may come from a read error, since a much larger clone is one base off. V is TRBV12-3 or TRBV12-4 and J is TRBJ1-1, with D unresolved. CDR3 length: 13 amino acids. Between the trimmed V and J ends, which lost 7 bases and 6 bases, there was a span of 15 bases. CDR3 sequence: CASNPHNGAEAFF. The DNA for the CDR3 is TGTGCCAGCAACCCTCACAACGGAGCTGAAGCTTTCTTT.

This clonotype was detected many times. The rearrangement joins TRBV19 to TRBJ2-5; D is uncertain. This CDR3 spans 12 amino acids. The ends were cut back, 7 bases at V and 5 bases at J, with 11 bases in the middle. Germline loops: CDR1 LNHDA, CDR2 SQIVND (reference sequence). The CDR3 region is CASKGPEETQYF. DNA of the CDR3: TGTGCCAGTAAAGGTCCGGAGGAGACCCAGTACTTC.

This clonotype was seen many times. V is TRBV7-2 and J is TRBJ1-2; D remains ambiguous. The V end was cut by 1 base, the J end by 7 bases, with 10 bases between. Germline loops: CDR1 SGHTA, CDR2 FQGNSA. The CDR3 loop spans 13 amino acids. CDR3 sequence (DNA): TGTGCCAGCAGCTTAGGGTCGGCCGGTGGCTACACCTTC. As protein: CASSLGSAGGYTF.

Many counts were recorded for this clonotype. The gene calls are TRBV7-6 and TRBJ1-6; 7 nucleotides match TRBD1. Germline V lookup: CDR1 SGHVS, CDR2 FNYEAQ. This CDR3 is 15 amino acids long. With 5 bases clipped from V and 7 bases from J, the junction kept 8 bases outside the gene matches. For the CDR3, the DNA is TGTGCCAGCAGCCGCAGGGACAGCGAGAATTCACCCCTCCACTTT. Translation: CASSRRDSENSPLHF.

This clonotype has more than one count but fewer than ten. The gene calls are TRBV20-1 and TRBJ2-3; D perhaps matches TRBD1 (6 bases). Germline CDR1 DFQATT, CDR2 SNEGSKA (reference sequence). The CDR3 runs 11 residues. Trimming took 6 bases from V and 6 from J, leaving 10 bases between them. CDR3 coding DNA: TGCAGTGCAAGCGACAGGGATACGCAGTATTTT. Amino acids: CSASDRDTQYF.

This clonotype was detected many times. V gene TRBV28 combines with J gene TRBJ2-7; D not resolved. Per germline, CDR1 MDHEN and CDR2 SYDVKM. The CDR3 sequence is 12 residues long. The V and J ends lost 1 base and 1 base respectively, with 2 bases between them. This CDR3 is CASSLLSYEQYF. The CDR3 DNA sequence: TGTGCCAGCAGTTTATTATCCTACGAGCAGTACTTC.

This clonotype was recorded at least ten times. V usage is TRBV7-9 and J usage is TRBJ2-7, with D perhaps given as TRBD1 or TRBD2 (7 bases each). Germline assignment: CDR1 SEHNR and CDR2 FQNEAQ (reference sequence). The CDR3 is 14 amino acids. Trimming shortened V by 5 bases and J by 5 bases, and 16 bases separated the two germline ends. The CDR3 protein is CASSPRGGAHEQYF. CDR3 nucleotide sequence: TGTGCCAGCAGCCCCAGGGGGGGCGCCCACGAGCAGTACTTC.

In this sample, this clonotype turned up many times. This chain joins TRBV5-1 and TRBJ2-7, with a weak D call TRBD2 (6 bases). This CDR3 is 14 amino acids long. The V end lost 1 base, the J end lost 3 bases, and 11 bases lay between the germline ends. The germline V gene has CDR1 SGHRS and CDR2 YFSETQ. For the CDR3, the DNA is TGCGCCAGCAGCTTGCGGGACTTCAACTACGAGCAGTACTTC. It codes for CASSLRDFNYEQYF.

Ten or more counts support this clonotype. The chain combines TRBV12-3 or TRBV12-4 with TRBJ1-1; the D is unclear. The CDR3 sequence is 13 residues long. The V end was cut by 4 bases, the J end by 2 bases, with 8 bases between. CDR3 loop: CASSSQRNTEAFF. The DNA for the CDR3 is TGTGCCAGCAGTTCGCAGAGAAACACTGAAGCTTTCTTT.

This clonotype was seen many times. The rearrangement joins TRBV4-3 to TRBJ2-7, with 10 bases aligning to TRBD2. The trim removed 1 base at V and 4 bases at J, leaving 10 bases unmatched. The CDR3 is 17 residues long. Germline CDR1 LGHNA, CDR2 YSLEER. The CDR3 sequence is CASSQGFSAGGRYEQYF. CDR3 bases: TGCGCCAGCAGCCAAGGATTTTCAGCGGGGGGGCGGTACGAGCAGTACTTC.

The table lists this clonotype with many counts. The CDR3 loop reads CASSAQGLAQPQHF. The CDR3 nucleotides are TGTGCCAGCAGTGCACAGGGCCTGGCTCAGCCCCAGCATTTT. The chain links TRBV2 to TRBJ1-5, with TRBD1 as a possible D gene (6 bases). CDR3 size: 14 residues. Germline V gene sequence: CDR1 SNHLY, CDR2 FYNNEI. With 4 bases removed from V and 6 bases from J, the gap between germline ends came to 13 bases.

In this sample, this clonotype turned up many times. J is TRBJ1-4 and V is TRBV10-3; 10 nucleotides align to TRBD1. Looked up from germline, CDR1 is ENHRY and CDR2 is SYGVKD. This CDR3 spans 17 amino acids. V shed 4 bases and J 4 bases; nucleotides not matched to a gene: 9. The CDR3 DNA is TGTGCCATCAGTGTATTCCGGACAGGGGGAAGTAATGAAAAACTGTTTTTT. Encoded protein: CAISVFRTGGSNEKLFF.

The chain uses TRBV28 and TRBJ1-3; 7 bases map to TRBD1. Trimming cost V 5 bases and J 0 bases; bases outside gene matches: 10. The CDR3 has 17 residues. Germline V lookup: CDR1 MDHEN, CDR2 SYDVKM. CDR3 residues: CASSPGGQAHSGNTIYF. CDR3 bases: TGTGCCAGCAGTCCAGGGGGGCAGGCCCACTCTGGAAACACCATATATTTT. The whole variable domain, remainder taken from reference TRBV28 and TRBJ1-3, is DVKVTQSSRYLVKRTGEKVFLECVQDMDHENMFWYRQDPGLGLRLIYFSYDVKMKEKGDIPEGYSVSREKKERFSLILESASTNQTSMYLCASSPGGQAHSGNTIYFGEGSWLTVV.

Ten or more counts support this clonotype. The rearrangement links TRBV7-2 to TRBJ1-1, with TRBD1 as a possible D gene (5 bases). V shed 6 bases and J shed 1 base, with 18 bases lying between them. CDR1 SGHTA and CDR2 FQGNSA come from the germline V gene. This CDR3 has 16 amino acids. CDR3 loop: CASSTKASRGNTEAFF. DNA of the CDR3: TGTGCCAGCAGTACGAAGGCGTCAAGGGGGAACACTGAAGCTTTCTTT.

This clonotype was counted at least ten times. The chain joins TRBV7-9 to TRBJ1-2; perhaps TRBD1 as D (5 bases). V was pared by 4 bases and J by 5 bases, with 14 bases between. This CDR3 has 14 amino acids. Germline V CDR1 and CDR2: SEHNR, FQNEAQ (reference sequence). CDR3 sequence reads: CASSSTGGSYGYTF. The CDR3, as DNA: TGTGCCAGCAGCTCAACGGGGGGATCTTATGGCTACACCTTC.

This sequence joins TRBV6-5 and TRBJ2-2; D ambiguous. The CDR3 is 15 residues long. From germline, CDR1 is MNHEY and CDR2 SVGAGI. V lost 2 bases and J lost 1, with 8 bases in between. CDR3 loop: CASSYGLLNTGELFF. The CDR3 nucleotides read TGTGCCAGCAGTTACGGGCTGTTGAACACCGGGGAGCTGTTTTTT.

In its sample, this clonotype was seen a few times. The chain combines TRBV5-1 with TRBJ1-2, with D possibly matching TRBD1 (5 bases). Per germline, CDR1 SGHRS and CDR2 YFSETQ. CDR3 length equals 13 residues. V was pared by 0 bases and J by 4 bases, with 7 bases between. CDR3: CASSLDGGYGYTF. For the CDR3, the DNA is TGCGCCAGCAGCTTGGACGGGGGCTATGGCTACACCTTC.

Ten or more counts support this clonotype. This chain uses TRBV13 with TRBJ2-1, with D possibly TRBD2 on 5 matching bases. This CDR3 is built from 15 residues. Germline CDR1 PRHDT, CDR2 FYEKMQ (reference sequence). With 2 bases removed from V and 4 bases from J, the gap between germline ends came to 12 bases. DNA for the CDR3: TGTGCCAGCAGCTTACGGCTAGCCGCATACAATGAGCAGTTCTTC. Its translation is CASSLRLAAYNEQFF.

As for this clonotype: Its ends do not fully match the called genes, so a read error is possible. The J gene is TRBJ2-3, the V gene TRBV6-2 or TRBV6-3; weak D call: TRBD2 (6 bases). Germline lookup yields CDR1 MNHEY and CDR2 SVGEGT. CDR3 length: 15 amino acids. The CDR3 is CASSWGVTSTDAQYF. The DNA for the CDR3 is TGTGCCAGCAGTTGGGGGGTTACTAGCACAGATGCGCAGTATTTT.

This clonotype was detected only a few times. The gene calls are TRBV4-1 and TRBJ1-1; 10 nucleotides line up with TRBD1. From germline, CDR1 is MGHRA and CDR2 YSYEKL. V lost 4 bases and J lost 4; bases outside the gene matches: 6. This CDR3 is built from 15 residues. DNA of the CDR3: TGCGCCAGCAGCCGAGACAGGGGGCCGAGCACTGAAGCTTTCTTT. Its protein is CASSRDRGPSTEAFF.

This clonotype was found many times. This sequence joins TRBV7-2 and TRBJ2-2; D not resolved. In germline, CDR1 is SGHTA, CDR2 FQGNSA. The CDR3 contains 11 residues. V lost 4 bases to trimming and J lost 9 bases, with 6 bases between them. This CDR3 is CASSSFRELFF. The DNA of the CDR3 is TGTGCCAGCAGCTCCTTTAGGGAGCTGTTTTTT.

This clonotype was seen a few times. The chain carries TRBV6-5 and TRBJ1-2; D remains ambiguous. V was pared by 0 bases and J by 4 bases, with 12 bases between. CDR1 and CDR2 from the germline V gene are MNHEY and SVGAGI. The CDR3 loop spans 15 amino acids. The CDR3 spells CASSYSGRAIYGYTF. The CDR3 bases are TGTGCCAGCAGTTACTCGGGCAGAGCGATCTATGGCTACACCTTC.

This clonotype was detected ten times or more. Here the CDR3 DNA reads TGTGCCAGTAGTATGGACAGGGGTAGCAATCAGCCCCAGCATTTT. Translation gives CASSMDRGSNQPQHF. The chain has TRBV19 and TRBJ1-5; 9 nucleotides line up with TRBD1. The CDR3 loop spans 15 amino acids. Trimming removed 3 bases from V and 0 bases from J; junction bases left unmatched: 0. Germline V gene sequence: CDR1 LNHDA, CDR2 SQIVND (reference sequence). Full variable domain (missing parts from reference TRBV19 and TRBJ1-5): DGGITQSPKYLFRKEGQNVTLSCEQNLNHDAMYWYRQDPGQGLRLIYYSQIVNDFQKGDIAEGYSVSREKKESFPLTVTSAQKNPTAFYLCASSMDRGSNQPQHFGDGTRLSIL.

The rearrangement uses TRBV20-1 and TRBJ1-4; 8 bases are shared with TRBD1. This CDR3 has 14 residues. V shed 3 bases and J 6 bases; nucleotides not matched to a gene: 6. Germline loops: CDR1 DFQATT, CDR2 SNEGSKA (reference sequence). This chain's CDR3 is CSARAGGVYEKLFF. CDR3 sequence (DNA): TGCAGTGCTAGGGCAGGGGGCGTTTATGAAAAACTGTTTTTT.

This clonotype was seen many times. The chain links TRBV20-1 to TRBJ1-6; possible D gene TRBD1, 5 bases. The V and J ends lost 0 bases and 9 bases respectively, with 15 bases between them. From germline, CDR1 is DFQATT and CDR2 SNEGSKA (reference sequence). This CDR3 has 15 residues. CDR3 nucleotide sequence: TGCAGTGCTAGAGATTTAAAGGGGAACAGTTCACCCCTCCACTTT. Residues: CSARDLKGNSSPLHF.

This clonotype was counted ten times or more. The chain links TRBV10-3 to TRBJ1-1; D may be TRBD1 (6 bases). Germline V gives CDR1 ENHRY, CDR2 SYGVKD. This CDR3 spans 17 amino acids. Trimming shortened V by 3 bases and J by 3 bases, and 20 bases separated the two germline ends. The CDR3 is CAISEEVQGPGDTEAFF. The CDR3 bases are TGTGCCATCAGTGAAGAGGTTCAGGGTCCAGGGGACACTGAAGCTTTCTTT.